This passage covers 2 T cell receptor beta chains from one sample sequenced in a study of blood T cell repertoires in COVID-19. TCRdb's copy holds only in-frame clones and misses some; the assay was immunoSEQ multiplex PCR. Among 140,000 to 150,000 clones listed, 88% were seen once. The sequenced sample was peripheral blood. All receptors derive from a man between 65 and 85 years old with acute or convalescent COVID-19.

CDR3 in DNA: TGTGCCAGCAGCTTAGGGACAGGGGGCCACGAGCAGTACTTC. It is translated as CASSLGTGGHEQYF. The genes are TRBV11-1 and TRBJ2-7; 11 nucleotides align to TRBD1. After removal of 1 base from V and 5 bases from J, the junction contained 1 base not matched to a gene. This CDR3 spans 14 amino acids. Germline assignment: CDR1 SGHAT and CDR2 FQDESV (reference sequence).

V usage is TRBV14 and J usage is TRBJ1-2, with 9 positions matching TRBD1. The CDR3 has 15 amino acids. Unmatched junction bases numbered 4, after V lost 5 bases and J lost 0 bases. Germline CDR1 reads SGHDN; CDR2 reads FVKESK. In DNA, the CDR3 is TGTGCCAGCAGCTGGGGACAGGGTCCTAACTATGGCTACACCTTC. Its protein product is CASSWGQGPNYGYTF.